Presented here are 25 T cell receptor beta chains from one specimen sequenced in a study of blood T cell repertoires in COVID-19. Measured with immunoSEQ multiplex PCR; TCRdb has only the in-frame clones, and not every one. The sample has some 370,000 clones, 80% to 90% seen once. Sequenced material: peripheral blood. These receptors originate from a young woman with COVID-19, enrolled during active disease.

This CDR3 reads CASSLAGAPETQYF. The CDR3, as DNA: TGTGCCAGCAGCCTCGCTGGGGCGCCGGAGACCCAGTACTTC. V is TRBV3-1 (or the pseudogene TRBV3-2) and J is TRBJ2-5; perhaps TRBD1 as D (5 bases). This CDR3 is built from 14 residues. Germline CDR1 reads LGHDT; CDR2 reads YNNKEL (reference sequence). V lost 4 bases and J 5 bases, leaving 14 bases between the germline ends.

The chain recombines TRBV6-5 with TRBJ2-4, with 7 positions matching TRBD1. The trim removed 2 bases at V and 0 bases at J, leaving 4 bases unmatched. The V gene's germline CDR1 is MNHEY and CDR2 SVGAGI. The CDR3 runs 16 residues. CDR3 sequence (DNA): TGTGCCAGCAGTTACGGGACAGCACTAGCCAAAAACATTCAGTACTTC. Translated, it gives CASSYGTALAKNIQYF.

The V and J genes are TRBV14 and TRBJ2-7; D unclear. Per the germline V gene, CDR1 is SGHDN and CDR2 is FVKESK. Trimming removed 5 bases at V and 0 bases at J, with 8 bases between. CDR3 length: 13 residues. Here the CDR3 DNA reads TGTGCCAGCAGCACCCAGTACTCCTACGAGCAGTACTTC. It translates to CASSTQYSYEQYF.

In DNA form, the CDR3 reads TGTGCCGGTGCAGGGACTAGGGCCACAGATACGCAGTATTTT. Protein product: CAGAGTRATDTQYF. The chain employs TRBV2 and TRBJ2-3; 8 bases are a match to TRBD2. V lost 11 bases to trimming and J lost 2 bases; unmatched junction nucleotides: 9. Per germline, CDR1 SNHLY and CDR2 FYNNEI. The CDR3 contains 14 residues. Full variable domain (missing parts from reference TRBV2 and TRBJ2-3): EPEVTQTPSHQVTQMGQEVILRCVPISNHLYFYWYRQILGQKVEFLVSFYNNEISEKSEIFDDQFSVERPDGSNFTLKIRSTKLEDSAMYFCAGAGTRATDTQYFGPGTRLTVL.

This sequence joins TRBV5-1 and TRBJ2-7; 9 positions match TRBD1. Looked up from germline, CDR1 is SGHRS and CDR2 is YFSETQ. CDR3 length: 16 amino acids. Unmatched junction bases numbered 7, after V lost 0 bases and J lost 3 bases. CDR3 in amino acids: CASSLAGPGQGYEQYF. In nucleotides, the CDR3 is TGCGCCAGCAGCTTGGCAGGACCGGGACAGGGCTACGAGCAGTACTTC. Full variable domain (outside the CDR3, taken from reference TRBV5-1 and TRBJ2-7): KAGVTQTPRYLIKTRGQQVTLSCSPISGHRSVSWYQQTPGQGLQFLFEYFSETQRNKGNFPGRFSGRQFSNSRSEMNVSTLELGDSALYLCASSLAGPGQGYEQYFGPGTRLTVT.

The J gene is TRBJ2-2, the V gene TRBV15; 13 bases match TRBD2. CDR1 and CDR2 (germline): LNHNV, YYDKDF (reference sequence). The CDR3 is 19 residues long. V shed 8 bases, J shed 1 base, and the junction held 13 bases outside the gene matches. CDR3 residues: CATLGLAGATIGNTGELFF. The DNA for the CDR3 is TGTGCCACCCTCGGACTAGCGGGAGCGACCATAGGGAACACCGGGGAGCTGTTTTTT.

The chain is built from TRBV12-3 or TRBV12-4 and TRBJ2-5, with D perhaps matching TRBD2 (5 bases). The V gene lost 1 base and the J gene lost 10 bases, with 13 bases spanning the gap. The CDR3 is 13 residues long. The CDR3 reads CASSLVGVVDQYF. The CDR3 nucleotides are TGTGCCAGCAGTTTAGTCGGGGTGGTCGACCAGTACTTC.

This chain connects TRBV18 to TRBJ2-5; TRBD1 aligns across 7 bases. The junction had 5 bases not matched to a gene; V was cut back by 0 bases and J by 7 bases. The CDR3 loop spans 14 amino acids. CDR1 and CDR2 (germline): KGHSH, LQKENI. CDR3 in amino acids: CASSPPDRVGTQYF. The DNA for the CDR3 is TGTGCCAGCTCACCACCCGACAGGGTCGGGACCCAGTACTTC.

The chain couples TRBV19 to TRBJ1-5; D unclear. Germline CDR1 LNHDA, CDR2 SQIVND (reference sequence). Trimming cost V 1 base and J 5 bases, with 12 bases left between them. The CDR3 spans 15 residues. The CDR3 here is CASSIGAGQDQPQHF. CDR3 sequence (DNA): TGTGCCAGTAGTATAGGGGCAGGTCAAGATCAGCCCCAGCATTTT.

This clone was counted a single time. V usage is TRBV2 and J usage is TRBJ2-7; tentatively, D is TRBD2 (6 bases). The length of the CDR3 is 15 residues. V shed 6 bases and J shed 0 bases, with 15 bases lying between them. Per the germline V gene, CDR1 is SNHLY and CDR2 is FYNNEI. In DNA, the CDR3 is TGTGCCAGCAGGGGGGACTCAATCAGCTCCTACGAGCAGTACTTC. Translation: CASRGDSISSYEQYF. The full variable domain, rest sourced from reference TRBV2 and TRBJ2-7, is EPEVTQTPSHQVTQMGQEVILRCVPISNHLYFYWYRQILGQKVEFLVSFYNNEISEKSEIFDDQFSVERPDGSNFTLKIRSTKLEDSAMYFCASRGDSISSYEQYFGPGTRLTVT.

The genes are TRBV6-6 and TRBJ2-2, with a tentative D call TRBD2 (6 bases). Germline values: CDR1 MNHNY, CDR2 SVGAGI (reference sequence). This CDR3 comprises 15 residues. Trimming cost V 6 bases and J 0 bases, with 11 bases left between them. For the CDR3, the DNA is TGTGCCAGCAGACCCGGGAGCCCGAACACCGGGGAGCTGTTTTTT. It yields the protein CASRPGSPNTGELFF.

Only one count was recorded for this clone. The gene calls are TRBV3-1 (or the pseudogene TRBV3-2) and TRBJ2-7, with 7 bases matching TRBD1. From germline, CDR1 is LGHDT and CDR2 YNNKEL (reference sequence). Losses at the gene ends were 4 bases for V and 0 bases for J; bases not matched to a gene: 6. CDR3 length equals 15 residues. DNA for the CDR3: TGTGCCAGCAGCCTTTCCCGGGACAGCTCCTACGAGCAGTACTTC. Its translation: CASSLSRDSSYEQYF.

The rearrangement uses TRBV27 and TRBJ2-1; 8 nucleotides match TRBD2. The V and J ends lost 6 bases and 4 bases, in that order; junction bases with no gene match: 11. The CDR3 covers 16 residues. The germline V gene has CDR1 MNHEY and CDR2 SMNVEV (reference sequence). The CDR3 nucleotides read TGTGCCAGCAGAGGGAAGCGGGAGAGGGCTTACAATGAGCAGTTCTTC. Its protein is CASRGKRERAYNEQFF.

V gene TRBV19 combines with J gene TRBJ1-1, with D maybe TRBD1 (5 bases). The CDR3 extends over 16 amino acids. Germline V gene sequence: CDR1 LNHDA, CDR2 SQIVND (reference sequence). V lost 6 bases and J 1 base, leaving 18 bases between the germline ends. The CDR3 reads CASSRGVTVTNTEAFF. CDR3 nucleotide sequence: TGTGCCAGTAGCCGTGGGGTGACAGTTACGAACACTGAAGCTTTCTTT. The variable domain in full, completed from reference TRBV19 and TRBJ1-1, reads DGGITQSPKYLFRKEGQNVTLSCEQNLNHDAMYWYRQDPGQGLRLIYYSQIVNDFQKGDIAEGYSVSREKKESFPLTVTSAQKNPTAFYLCASSRGVTVTNTEAFFGQGTRLTVV.

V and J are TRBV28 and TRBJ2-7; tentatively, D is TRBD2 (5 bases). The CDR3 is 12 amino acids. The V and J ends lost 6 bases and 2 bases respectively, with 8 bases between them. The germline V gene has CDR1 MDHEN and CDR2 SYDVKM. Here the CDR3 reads CASRGSPYEQYF. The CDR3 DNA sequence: TGTGCCAGCAGGGGGAGTCCCTACGAGCAGTACTTC.

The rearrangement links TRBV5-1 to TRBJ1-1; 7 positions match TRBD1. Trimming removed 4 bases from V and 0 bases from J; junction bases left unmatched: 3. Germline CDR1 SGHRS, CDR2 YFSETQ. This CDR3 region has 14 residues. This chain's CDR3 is CASSGGTVNTEAFF. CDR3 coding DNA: TGCGCCAGCAGCGGGGGGACAGTGAACACTGAAGCTTTCTTT.

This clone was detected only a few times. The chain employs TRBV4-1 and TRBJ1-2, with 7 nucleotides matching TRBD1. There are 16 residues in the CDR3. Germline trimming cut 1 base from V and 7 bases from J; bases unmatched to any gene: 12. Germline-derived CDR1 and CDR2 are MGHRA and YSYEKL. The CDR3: CASSQGMRGLRPGYTF. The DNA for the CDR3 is TGCGCCAGCAGCCAAGGTATGAGGGGGCTGCGCCCTGGCTACACCTTC.

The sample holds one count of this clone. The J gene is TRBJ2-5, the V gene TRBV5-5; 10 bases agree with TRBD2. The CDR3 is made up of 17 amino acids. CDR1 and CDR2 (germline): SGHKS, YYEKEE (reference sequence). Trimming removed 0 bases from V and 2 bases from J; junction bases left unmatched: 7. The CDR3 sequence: CASSLDLAGALQETQYF. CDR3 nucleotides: TGTGCCAGCAGCTTGGATCTAGCGGGAGCCCTACAAGAGACCCAGTACTTC. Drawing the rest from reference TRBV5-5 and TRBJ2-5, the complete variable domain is DAGVTQSPTHLIKTRGQQVTLRCSPISGHKSVSWYQQVLGQGPQFIFQYYEKEERGRGNFPDRFSARQFPNYSSELNVNALLLGDSALYLCASSLDLAGALQETQYFGPGTRLLVL.

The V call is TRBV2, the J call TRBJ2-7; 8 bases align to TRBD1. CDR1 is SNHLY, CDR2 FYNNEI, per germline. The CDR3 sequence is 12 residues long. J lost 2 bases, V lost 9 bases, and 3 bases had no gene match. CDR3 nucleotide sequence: TGTGCCAGTAGACAGGGGACCTACGAGCAGTACTTC. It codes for CASRQGTYEQYF.

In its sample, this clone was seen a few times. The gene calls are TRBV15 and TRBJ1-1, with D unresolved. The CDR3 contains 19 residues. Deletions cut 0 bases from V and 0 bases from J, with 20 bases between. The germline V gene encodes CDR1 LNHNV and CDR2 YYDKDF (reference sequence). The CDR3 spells CATSRDQRGVGEVNTEAFF. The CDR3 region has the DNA TGTGCCACCAGCAGAGATCAACGTGGCGTAGGTGAGGTGAACACTGAAGCTTTCTTT.

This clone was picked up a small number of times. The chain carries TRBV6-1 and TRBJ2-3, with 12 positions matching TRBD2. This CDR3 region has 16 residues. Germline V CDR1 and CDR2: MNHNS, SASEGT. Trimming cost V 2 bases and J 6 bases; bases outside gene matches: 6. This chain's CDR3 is CASSEQTSGSADTQYF. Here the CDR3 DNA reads TGTGCCAGCAGTGAACAGACTAGCGGGAGCGCTGATACGCAGTATTTT.

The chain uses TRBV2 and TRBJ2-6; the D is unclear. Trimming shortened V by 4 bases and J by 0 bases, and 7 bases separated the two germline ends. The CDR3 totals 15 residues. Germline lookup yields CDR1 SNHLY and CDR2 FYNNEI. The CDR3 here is CASSVSPSGANVLTF. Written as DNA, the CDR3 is TGTGCCAGCAGTGTCTCCCCCTCTGGGGCCAACGTCCTGACTTTC.

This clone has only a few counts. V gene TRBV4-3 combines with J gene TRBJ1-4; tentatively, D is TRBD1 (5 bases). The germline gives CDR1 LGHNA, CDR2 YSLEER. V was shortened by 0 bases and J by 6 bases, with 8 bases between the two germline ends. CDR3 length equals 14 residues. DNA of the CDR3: TGCGCCAGCAGCCAAGACAGGGTGGATGAAAAACTGTTTTTT. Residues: CASSQDRVDEKLFF.

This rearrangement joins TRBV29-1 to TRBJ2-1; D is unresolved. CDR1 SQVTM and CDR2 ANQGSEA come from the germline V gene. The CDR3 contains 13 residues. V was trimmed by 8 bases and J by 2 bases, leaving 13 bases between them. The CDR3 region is CSLRQATYNEQFF. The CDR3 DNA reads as TGCAGCCTTAGGCAGGCCACCTACAATGAGCAGTTCTTC.

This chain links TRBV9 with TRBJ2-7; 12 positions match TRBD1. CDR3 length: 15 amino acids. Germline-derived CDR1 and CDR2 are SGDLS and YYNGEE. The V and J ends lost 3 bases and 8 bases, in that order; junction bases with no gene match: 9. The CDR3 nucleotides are TGTGCCAGCAGCGCATCCGGGACAGGGGGCCTTAAGCAGTACTTC. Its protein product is CASSASGTGGLKQYF.